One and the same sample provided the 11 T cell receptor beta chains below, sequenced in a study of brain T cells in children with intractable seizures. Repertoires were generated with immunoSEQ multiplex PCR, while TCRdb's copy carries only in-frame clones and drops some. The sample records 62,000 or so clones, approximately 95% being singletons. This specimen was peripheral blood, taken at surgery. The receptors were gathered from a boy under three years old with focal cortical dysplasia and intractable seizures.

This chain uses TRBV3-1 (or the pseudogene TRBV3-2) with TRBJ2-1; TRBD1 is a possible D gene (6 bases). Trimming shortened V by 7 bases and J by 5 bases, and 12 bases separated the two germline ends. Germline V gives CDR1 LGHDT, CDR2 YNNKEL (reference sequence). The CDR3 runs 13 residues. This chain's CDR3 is CASIGQLNNEQFF. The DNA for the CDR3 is TGTGCCAGCATCGGACAGTTAAACAATGAGCAGTTCTTC.

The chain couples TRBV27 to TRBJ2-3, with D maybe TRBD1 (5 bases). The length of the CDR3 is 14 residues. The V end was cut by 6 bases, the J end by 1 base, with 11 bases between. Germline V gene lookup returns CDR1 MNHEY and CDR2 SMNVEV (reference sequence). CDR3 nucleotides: TGTGCCAGCAGGGGGCGGATTCGCACAGATACGCAGTATTTT. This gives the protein CASRGRIRTDTQYF.

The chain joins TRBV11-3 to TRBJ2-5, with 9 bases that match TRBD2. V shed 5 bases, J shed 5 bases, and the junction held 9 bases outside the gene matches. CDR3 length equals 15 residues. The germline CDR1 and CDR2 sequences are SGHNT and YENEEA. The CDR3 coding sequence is TGTGCCAGCAGCCAACGGGGGACTAGCAGGGAGACCCAGTACTTC. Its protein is CASSQRGTSRETQYF.

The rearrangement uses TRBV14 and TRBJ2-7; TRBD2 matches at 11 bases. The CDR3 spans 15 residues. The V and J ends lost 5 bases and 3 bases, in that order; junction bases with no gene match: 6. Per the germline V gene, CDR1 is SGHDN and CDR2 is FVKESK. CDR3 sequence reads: CASSSLAGGLYEQYF. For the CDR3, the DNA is TGTGCCAGCAGCTCTTTAGCGGGGGGGCTCTACGAGCAGTACTTC.

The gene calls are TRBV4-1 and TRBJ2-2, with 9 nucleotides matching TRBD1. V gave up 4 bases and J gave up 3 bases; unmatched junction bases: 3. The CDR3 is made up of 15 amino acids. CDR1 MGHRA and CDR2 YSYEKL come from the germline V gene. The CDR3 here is CASSRDRADTGELFF. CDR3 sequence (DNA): TGCGCCAGCAGCCGGGACAGGGCCGACACCGGGGAGCTGTTTTTT.

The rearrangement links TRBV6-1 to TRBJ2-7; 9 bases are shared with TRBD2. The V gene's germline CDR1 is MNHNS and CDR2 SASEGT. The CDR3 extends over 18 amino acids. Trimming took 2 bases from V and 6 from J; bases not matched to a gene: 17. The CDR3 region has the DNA TGTGCCAGCAGTGAATTTGAAGGAAGAGCGGGGGGCTATGTCGAGCAGTACTTC. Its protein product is CASSEFEGRAGGYVEQYF.

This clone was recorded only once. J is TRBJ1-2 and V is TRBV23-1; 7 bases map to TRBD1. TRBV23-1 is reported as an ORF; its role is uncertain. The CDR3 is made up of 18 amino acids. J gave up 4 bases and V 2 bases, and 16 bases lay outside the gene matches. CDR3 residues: CASSQPLNRDSPPYGYTF. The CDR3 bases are TGCGCCAGCAGTCAACCCCTAAACCGGGACAGCCCCCCCTATGGCTACACCTTC.

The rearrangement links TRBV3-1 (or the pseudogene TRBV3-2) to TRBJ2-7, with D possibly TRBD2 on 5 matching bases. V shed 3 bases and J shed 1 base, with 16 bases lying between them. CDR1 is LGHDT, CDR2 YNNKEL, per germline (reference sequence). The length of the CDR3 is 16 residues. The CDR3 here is CASSHGTRMISYEQYF. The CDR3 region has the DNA TGTGCCAGCAGCCACGGAACTAGGATGATATCCTACGAGCAGTACTTC.

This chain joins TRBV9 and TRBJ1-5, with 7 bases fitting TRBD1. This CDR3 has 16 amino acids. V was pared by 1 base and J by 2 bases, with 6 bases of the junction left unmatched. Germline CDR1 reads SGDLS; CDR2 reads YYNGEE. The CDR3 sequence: CASSVNGDRGNQPQHF. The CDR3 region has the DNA TGTGCCAGCAGCGTAAACGGTGACAGGGGCAATCAGCCCCAGCATTTT.

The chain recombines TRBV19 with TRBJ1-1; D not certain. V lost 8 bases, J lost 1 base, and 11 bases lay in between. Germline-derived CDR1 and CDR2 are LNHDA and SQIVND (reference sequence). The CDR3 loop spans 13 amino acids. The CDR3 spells CASLSTWNTEAFF. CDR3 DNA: TGTGCCAGTTTGTCAACCTGGAACACTGAAGCTTTCTTT.

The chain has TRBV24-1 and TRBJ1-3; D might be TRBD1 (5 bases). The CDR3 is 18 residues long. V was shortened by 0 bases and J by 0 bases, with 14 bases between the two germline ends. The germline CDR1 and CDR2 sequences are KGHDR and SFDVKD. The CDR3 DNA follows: TGTGCCACCAGTGATTTGTTGGACACGCTTTGCTCTGGAAACACCATATATTTT. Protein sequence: CATSDLLDTLCSGNTIYF.